A selection of T cell receptor beta chains follows, all from one sample in a study of radiotherapy plus CTLA-4 blockade in lung cancer. Only in-frame clones appear in the TCRdb table, and some are missing; sequencing was by immunoSEQ multiplex PCR. The sample lists over 100,000 clones; about 87% were seen once. The sample consisted of peripheral blood, taken from a patient treated with radiotherapy plus ipilimumab. Receptors originate from a human donor with non-small cell lung cancer that progressed on radiotherapy plus ipilimumab. CDR3s include the opening cysteine and the closing phenylalanine or tryptophan. Each record gives: clone size, J gene, V gene, D gene, CDR3 protein, CDR3 DNA. D genes are given only for firm matches. Expanded clones are given a class, and other clones once, few, many or no size at all.

clone_size: .
j_call: TRBJ2-7
v_call: TRBV6-1
d_call: .
cdr3_aa: CASSEAAQVFYEQYF
cdr3_nt: TGTGCCAGCAGTGAAGCGGCACAGGTTTTCTACGAGCAGTACTTC

clone_size: .
j_call: TRBJ1-2
v_call: TRBV5-1
d_call: .
cdr3_aa: CASSLEGSAFVSGGYTF
cdr3_nt: TGCGCCAGCAGCTTGGAAGGCTCGGCTTTCGTCTCGGGTGGCTACACCTTC

clone_size: .
j_call: TRBJ2-3
v_call: TRBV4-1
d_call: TRBD1
cdr3_aa: CASSLLGQGRTDTQYF
cdr3_nt: TGCGCCAGCAGCCTCCTGGGACAGGGACGCACAGATACGCAGTATTTT

clone_size: once
j_call: TRBJ1-1
v_call: TRBV19
d_call: .
cdr3_aa: CASSHRTPSEAFF
cdr3_nt: TGTGCCAGTAGTCATCGGACACCCTCTGAAGCTTTCTTT

clone_size: .
j_call: TRBJ1-5
v_call: TRBV2
d_call: .
cdr3_aa: CASQGGTGHQPQHF
cdr3_nt: TGTGCCAGCCAGGGAGGCACAGGGCATCAGCCCCAGCATTTT

clone_size: .
j_call: TRBJ2-7
v_call: TRBV5-1
d_call: .
cdr3_aa: CASSPPSPYEQYF
cdr3_nt: TGCGCCAGCAGCCCCCCCAGCCCCTACGAGCAGTACTTC

clone_size: .
j_call: TRBJ1-2
v_call: TRBV6-5
d_call: .
cdr3_aa: CASRPTGRSSGYTF
cdr3_nt: TGTGCCAGCAGGCCGACAGGCCGTTCCTCTGGCTACACCTTC

clone_size: once
j_call: TRBJ2-1
v_call: TRBV9
d_call: TRBD2
cdr3_aa: CASSVRLAGGAWNEQFF
cdr3_nt: TGTGCCAGCAGCGTAAGGCTAGCGGGAGGGGCTTGGAATGAGCAGTTCTTC

clone_size: .
j_call: TRBJ2-3
v_call: TRBV18
d_call: TRBD1
cdr3_aa: CASSPRDRVLSRDTQYF
cdr3_nt: TGTGCCAGCTCACCCCGGGACAGGGTGCTTTCGCGCGATACGCAGTATTTT

clone_size: few
j_call: TRBJ1-2
v_call: TRBV16
d_call: .
cdr3_aa: CASSQSPGRGYGYTF
cdr3_nt: TGTGCCAGCAGCCAATCCCCGGGGCGCGGCTATGGCTACACCTTC

clone_size: .
j_call: TRBJ1-4
v_call: TRBV5-4
d_call: .
cdr3_aa: CASSPDRRSEKLFF
cdr3_nt: TGTGCCAGCAGCCCGGACAGACGCTCGGAAAAACTGTTTTTT

clone_size: .
j_call: TRBJ1-3
v_call: TRBV18
d_call: .
cdr3_aa: CASSQSLGSSGNTIYF
cdr3_nt: TGTGCCAGCTCGCAGTCGTTGGGAAGCTCTGGAAACACCATATATTTT

clone_size: .
j_call: TRBJ1-2
v_call: TRBV6-6
d_call: .
cdr3_aa: CASSYSLNYGYTF
cdr3_nt: TGTGCCAGCAGTTACTCGCTTAACTATGGCTACACCTTC

clone_size: .
j_call: TRBJ2-5
v_call: TRBV29-1
d_call: TRBD2
cdr3_aa: CSVEDGLAGGETQYF
cdr3_nt: TGCAGCGTTGAAGACGGACTAGCGGGCGGAGAGACCCAGTACTTC

clone_size: .
j_call: TRBJ2-7
v_call: TRBV5-1
d_call: .
cdr3_aa: CASSPGKGGLEQYF
cdr3_nt: TGCGCCAGCAGCCCCGGTAAAGGGGGGCTCGAGCAGTACTTC

clone_size: once
j_call: TRBJ2-5
v_call: TRBV7-8
d_call: .
cdr3_aa: CASSLRGETQYF
cdr3_nt: TGTGCCAGCAGCCTGAGGGGAGAGACCCAGTACTTC

clone_size: .
j_call: TRBJ1-1
v_call: TRBV11-3
d_call: .
cdr3_aa: CASSPPAGSNTEAFF
cdr3_nt: TGTGCCAGCAGCCCCCCGGCAGGTTCGAACACTGAAGCTTTCTTT

clone_size: .
j_call: TRBJ2-7
v_call: TRBV5-1
d_call: .
cdr3_aa: CASSLAFSGLYEQYF
cdr3_nt: TGCGCCAGCAGCTTGGCCTTTAGCGGTCTCTACGAGCAGTACTTC

clone_size: .
j_call: TRBJ1-5
v_call: TRBV6-1
d_call: .
cdr3_aa: CASSGQTAGIQPQHF
cdr3_nt: TGTGCCAGCAGTGGTCAGACAGCAGGTATTCAGCCCCAGCATTTT

clone_size: .
j_call: TRBJ1-5
v_call: TRBV6-1
d_call: .
cdr3_aa: CASSEAGGWQPQHF
cdr3_nt: TGTGCCAGCAGTGAAGCCGGGGGCTGGCAGCCCCAGCATTTT

clone_size: once
j_call: TRBJ2-5
v_call: TRBV18
d_call: .
cdr3_aa: CASSPRGQETQYF
cdr3_nt: TGTGCCAGCTCACCAAGGGGCCAAGAGACCCAGTACTTC

clone_size: .
j_call: TRBJ1-4
v_call: TRBV30
d_call: .
cdr3_aa: CASRGAPGEKLFF
cdr3_nt: TGTGCCTCTAGGGGGGCGCCCGGGGAAAAACTGTTTTTT

clone_size: .
j_call: TRBJ1-1
v_call: TRBV7-6
d_call: TRBD1
cdr3_aa: CASSLAQGANEAFF
cdr3_nt: TGTGCCAGCAGCTTAGCGCAGGGGGCGAATGAAGCTTTCTTT

clone_size: .
j_call: TRBJ1-2
v_call: TRBV5-1
d_call: .
cdr3_aa: CASSFTDTGNYGYTF
cdr3_nt: TGCGCCAGCAGCTTCACGGACACGGGAAACTATGGCTACACCTTC

clone_size: once
j_call: TRBJ2-1
v_call: TRBV6-6
d_call: TRBD1
cdr3_aa: CAAHGTAYNEQFF
cdr3_nt: TGTGCCGCCCATGGGACAGCTTACAATGAGCAGTTCTTC

clone_size: .
j_call: TRBJ2-7
v_call: TRBV30
d_call: .
cdr3_aa: CAWSVAAGAERYF
cdr3_nt: .

clone_size: .
j_call: TRBJ2-7
v_call: TRBV6-1
d_call: .
cdr3_aa: CASTLNTYEQYF
cdr3_nt: TGTGCCAGCACCTTGAACACCTACGAGCAGTACTTC

clone_size: .
j_call: TRBJ2-1
v_call: TRBV13
d_call: .
cdr3_aa: CASSLLLRGPNEQFF
cdr3_nt: TGTGCCAGCAGCTTATTACTCAGGGGCCCAAATGAGCAGTTCTTC

clone_size: .
j_call: TRBJ2-3
v_call: TRBV2
d_call: .
cdr3_aa: CASCGASTDTQYF
cdr3_nt: TGTGCCAGCTGCGGCGCTAGCACAGATACGCAGTATTTT

clone_size: .
j_call: TRBJ2-1
v_call: TRBV7-3
d_call: .
cdr3_aa: CASSRLTASSYNEQFF
cdr3_nt: TGTGCCAGCAGCCGCCTGACCGCGAGCTCCTACAATGAGCAGTTCTTC

clone_size: .
j_call: TRBJ2-7
v_call: TRBV11-2
d_call: .
cdr3_aa: CASSFSGGYEQYF
cdr3_nt: TGTGCCAGCAGCTTTTCCGGGGGTTACGAGCAGTACTTC

clone_size: .
j_call: TRBJ1-5
v_call: TRBV19
d_call: .
cdr3_aa: CASSDYLSGDSSQPQHF
cdr3_nt: TGTGCCAGTAGCGATTACTTATCGGGAGACTCGAGTCAGCCCCAGCATTTT

clone_size: .
j_call: TRBJ1-2
v_call: TRBV6-6
d_call: .
cdr3_aa: CASSYTDSLHGYTF
cdr3_nt: TGTGCCAGCAGTTACACCGACTCCTTACATGGCTACACCTTC

clone_size: .
j_call: TRBJ2-5
v_call: TRBV5-6
d_call: .
cdr3_aa: CASSLLVREQETQYF
cdr3_nt: TGTGCCAGCAGCTTGTTAGTTAGAGAACAAGAGACCCAGTACTTC

clone_size: .
j_call: TRBJ2-1
v_call: TRBV2
d_call: TRBD2
cdr3_aa: CASTDQAGSYNEQFF
cdr3_nt: TGTGCCAGCACTGACCAAGCGGGATCCTACAATGAGCAGTTCTTC

clone_size: .
j_call: TRBJ1-2
v_call: TRBV6-6
d_call: .
cdr3_aa: CASSYGGAANYGYTF
cdr3_nt: TGTGCCAGCAGTTACGGGGGCGCGGCTAACTATGGCTACACCTTC

clone_size: .
j_call: TRBJ1-5
v_call: TRBV23-1
d_call: .
cdr3_aa: CASSQSCSPTANSNQPQHF
cdr3_nt: TGCGCCAGCAGTCAATCCTGCTCCCCGACAGCTAATAGCAATCAGCCCCAGCATTTT

clone_size: .
j_call: TRBJ2-7
v_call: TRBV6-5
d_call: .
cdr3_aa: CASSPPAAYEQYF
cdr3_nt: TGTGCCAGCAGCCCCCCCGCGGCCTACGAGCAGTACTTC

clone_size: .
j_call: TRBJ2-3
v_call: TRBV6-1
d_call: TRBD2
cdr3_aa: CASSAGTSGRRADTQYF
cdr3_nt: TGTGCCAGCAGTGCCGGTACTAGCGGGAGGAGGGCAGATACGCAGTATTTT

clone_size: .
j_call: TRBJ2-7
v_call: TRBV6-1
d_call: .
cdr3_aa: CASQPLRDANYEQYF
cdr3_nt: TGTGCCAGCCAACCCCTCCGGGACGCTAACTACGAGCAGTACTTC

clone_size: .
j_call: TRBJ2-3
v_call: TRBV2
d_call: .
cdr3_aa: CASSEDRGRPTDTQYF
cdr3_nt: TGTGCCAGCAGTGAAGACCGGGGGCGCCCCACAGATACGCAGTATTTT

clone_size: .
j_call: TRBJ2-7
v_call: TRBV5-1
d_call: TRBD2
cdr3_aa: CASSLKGLGSYEQYF
cdr3_nt: TGCGCCAGCAGCTTAAAAGGACTAGGGTCCTACGAGCAGTACTTC

clone_size: .
j_call: TRBJ1-1
v_call: TRBV7-8
d_call: .
cdr3_aa: CASSLVAGNTEAFF
cdr3_nt: TGTGCCAGCAGCTTAGTAGCCGGAAACACTGAAGCTTTCTTT

clone_size: .
j_call: TRBJ2-7
v_call: TRBV18
d_call: TRBD2
cdr3_aa: CASSLAGSYEQYF
cdr3_nt: TGTGCCAGCTCACTAGCGGGGTCCTACGAGCAGTACTTC

clone_size: .
j_call: TRBJ1-4
v_call: TRBV2
d_call: .
cdr3_aa: CASSEALANEKLFF
cdr3_nt: TGTGCCAGCAGTGAAGCGCTGGCGAATGAAAAACTGTTTTTT